The 16 T cell receptor beta chains in this list originate from one sample, sequenced in a study of blood T cell repertoires in COVID-19. Libraries were prepared by immunoSEQ multiplex PCR; TCRdb keeps only in-frame clonotypes and omits some of them. This sample yields just under 45,000 clones, of which around nine tenths are seen a single time; nearly 4% belongs to the top ten. Sequenced material: peripheral blood. Receptor source: a man aged 35 to 55 with COVID-19, enrolled during active disease.

V and J are TRBV19 and TRBJ2-1; the match to TRBD2 covers 12 bases. Germline CDR1 is LNHDA and CDR2 is SQIVND (reference sequence). The CDR3 sequence is 14 residues long. The V and J ends lost 7 bases and 10 bases, in that order; junction bases with no gene match: 8. CDR3 amino acids: CASTGTSGPGEQFF. DNA of the CDR3: TGTGCCAGTACTGGGACTAGCGGGCCCGGGGAGCAGTTCTTC. Based on the CDR3 plus reference TRBV19 and TRBJ2-1, the full variable domain is DGGITQSPKYLFRKEGQNVTLSCEQNLNHDAMYWYRQDPGQGLRLIYYSQIVNDFQKGDIAEGYSVSREKKESFPLTVTSAQKNPTAFYLCASTGTSGPGEQFFGPGTRLTVL.

This sequence joins TRBV6-1 and TRBJ2-1, with D maybe TRBD1 (6 bases). The CDR3 is 17 residues long. The V end lost 4 bases, the J end lost 3 bases, and 19 bases lay between the germline ends. CDR1 MNHNS and CDR2 SASEGT come from the germline V gene. CDR3 sequence (DNA): TGTGCCAGCAGTGGTCAACAGGGTGGGGGCCACTACAATGAGCAGTTCTTC. It encodes CASSGQQGGGHYNEQFF.

The chain uses TRBV29-1 and TRBJ1-1; 8 bases agree with TRBD1. Germline V gene sequence: CDR1 SQVTM, CDR2 ANQGSEA. Germline trimming cut 1 base from V and 5 bases from J; bases unmatched to any gene: 21. This CDR3 has 19 amino acids. This CDR3 is CSVEGWQDRQGFSQTEAFF. CDR3 bases: TGCAGCGTTGAAGGGTGGCAAGACCGACAGGGGTTCAGTCAGACTGAAGCTTTCTTT.

The chain is built from TRBV24-1 and TRBJ2-3; D is possibly TRBD1 (5 bases). This CDR3 has 15 residues. Per germline, CDR1 KGHDR and CDR2 SFDVKD. V lost 4 bases and J 3 bases, leaving 13 bases between the germline ends. DNA of the CDR3: TGTGCCACCAGTGACCCAGACAGCTTTACAGATACGCAGTATTTT. Its translation is CATSDPDSFTDTQYF.

The rearrangement links TRBV6-5 to TRBJ1-1; the match to TRBD1 covers 8 bases. J gave up 4 bases and V 4 bases, and 5 bases lay outside the gene matches. Per germline, CDR1 MNHEY and CDR2 SVGAGI. The CDR3 covers 14 residues. CDR3 sequence reads: CASSLTGGTTEAFF. CDR3 nucleotides: TGTGCCAGCAGTTTAACAGGGGGGACCACTGAAGCTTTCTTT.

The chain's CDR3 is CASSLGGTEINEQFF. DNA of the CDR3: TGTGCCAGCAGCTTAGGGGGGACAGAAATCAATGAGCAGTTCTTC. The chain employs TRBV7-6 and TRBJ2-1, with 7 bases lining up with TRBD1. The CDR3 runs 15 residues. Per the germline V gene, CDR1 is SGHVS and CDR2 is FNYEAQ. V lost 1 base to trimming and J lost 6 bases; unmatched junction nucleotides: 6.

V usage is TRBV7-9 and J usage is TRBJ1-4; D remains unclear. This CDR3 comprises 14 residues. V was pared by 6 bases and J by 6 bases, with 14 bases between. CDR1 is SEHNR, CDR2 FQNEAQ, per germline (reference sequence). The CDR3 spells CASSSWVEDEKLFF. CDR3 DNA sequence: TGTGCCAGCAGTTCCTGGGTCGAGGATGAAAAACTGTTTTTT.

V is TRBV14 and J is TRBJ1-2; 7 bases fit TRBD1. CDR1 SGHDN and CDR2 FVKESK come from the germline V gene. The V segment lost 0 bases and the J segment 6 bases; nucleotides outside the gene matches: 10. The CDR3 is 16 residues long. CDR3 residues: CASSQDPRTGRDGYTF. The CDR3 DNA sequence: TGTGCCAGCAGCCAAGACCCCAGGACAGGAAGAGATGGCTACACCTTC.

The genes are TRBV7-9 and TRBJ1-4; TRBD1 is a possible D gene (6 bases). Trimming took off 6 bases at V and 12 bases at J, with 23 bases between the two ends. The CDR3 sequence is 15 residues long. Germline CDR1 is SEHNR and CDR2 is FQNEAQ (reference sequence). This CDR3 reads CASSLTGTSAGELFF. CDR3 DNA sequence: TGTGCCAGCAGTCTCACCGGGACATCGGCGGGGGAACTGTTTTTT.

The chain carries TRBV7-9 and TRBJ1-3; D gene uncertain. V shed 1 base and J shed 0 bases, with 10 bases lying between them. There are 16 residues in the CDR3. CDR1 and CDR2 (germline): SEHNR, FQNEAQ (reference sequence). Written as DNA, the CDR3 is TGTGCCAGCAGCTTAGTTGGAGCTAGCTCTGGAAACACCATATATTTT. This codes for CASSLVGASSGNTIYF. Full variable domain (rest looked up from reference TRBV7-9 and TRBJ1-3): DTGVSQNPRHKITKRGQNVTFRCDPISEHNRLYWYRQTLGQGPEFLTYFQNEAQLEKSRLLSDRFSAERPKGSFSTLEIQRTEQGDSAMYLCASSLVGASSGNTIYFGEGSWLTVV.

The chain uses TRBV3-1 (or the pseudogene TRBV3-2) and TRBJ2-1, with a tentative D call TRBD2 (6 bases). CDR3 length: 16 residues. Germline lookup yields CDR1 LGHDT and CDR2 YNNKEL (reference sequence). V was shortened by 3 bases and J by 2 bases, with 14 bases between the two germline ends. For the CDR3, the DNA is TGTGCCAGCAGCCAGAACCGGGACTTACCCTACAATGAGCAGTTCTTC. This gives the protein CASSQNRDLPYNEQFF.

CDR3: CSAASGGTYEQYF. CDR3 nucleotides: TGCAGCGCTGCTAGCGGGGGGACCTACGAGCAGTACTTC. The J gene is TRBJ2-7, the V gene TRBV29-1, with TRBD2 matching 11 bases. This CDR3 is 13 amino acids long. V lost 7 bases to trimming and J lost 2 bases; unmatched junction nucleotides: 4. Germline CDR1 and CDR2: SQVTM and ANQGSEA.

On this clone: This sample also contains other DNA sequences that code for the same CDR3. The rearrangement uses TRBV12-3 or TRBV12-4 and TRBJ2-2; D call uncertain. V shed 3 bases and J shed 5 bases, with 4 bases lying between them. The CDR3 extends over 12 amino acids. CDR3 sequence reads: CASSFGTGELFF. As DNA, the CDR3 is TGTGCCAGCAGTTTCGGGACCGGGGAGCTGTTTTTT.

The chain has TRBV4-2 and TRBJ2-2, with a weak D call TRBD2 (6 bases). Germline CDR1 is LGHNA and CDR2 is YNFKEQ. V was shortened by 0 bases and J by 0 bases, with 8 bases between the two germline ends. The CDR3 totals 16 residues. The CDR3 loop reads CASSQETGANTGELFF. As DNA, the CDR3 is TGTGCCAGCAGCCAAGAAACGGGGGCGAACACCGGGGAGCTGTTTTTT.

The chain carries TRBV5-5 and TRBJ2-1; D is perhaps TRBD2 (6 bases). The V gene's germline CDR1 is SGHKS and CDR2 YYEKEE (reference sequence). The CDR3 is 16 residues long. The germline V and J ends were trimmed by 4 bases and 4 bases, with 18 bases remaining between them. As DNA, the CDR3 is TGTGCCAGCAGCCCCGGGACGGGAGTTTTATACAATGAGCAGTTCTTC. Translating gives CASSPGTGVLYNEQFF.

This chain uses TRBV6-5 with TRBJ2-2; 7 positions agree with TRBD2. The CDR3 is 15 residues long. Germline CDR1 MNHEY, CDR2 SVGAGI. J was trimmed by 1 base and V by 8 bases; bases with no gene match: 7. This CDR3 is CASGRASGNTGELFF. As DNA, the CDR3 is TGTGCCAGCGGTAGGGCTAGCGGGAACACCGGGGAGCTGTTTTTT.